This T cell receptor beta chain was sequenced during a study of blood T cell repertoires in COVID-19. Authors' analysis steps: Reference gene primer amplification gave estimated nucleated cell counts. TCRdb's copy holds only in-frame clones and misses some; the assay was immunoSEQ multiplex PCR. V and J calls and clone size follow that table, whereas D and trimming were derived from the DNA. The sample consists of 400,000 to 500,000 clones, roughly 90% of them appearing once. Germline-derived CDR1 and CDR2 are LNHDA and SQIVND (reference sequence). The CDR3 contains 13 residues. V shed 5 bases and J 6 bases; nucleotides not matched to a gene: 4.

The receptor was isolated from a woman aged 18-30 years who had been exposed to COVID-19. This chain uses TRBV19 with TRBJ2-1, with 7 bases aligning to TRBD1. The material sequenced was PBMCs or T cells enriched from blood (not recorded which). The CDR3 loop is CASSSSGGNEQFF. The CDR3 coding sequence is TGTGCCAGTAGTTCGTCAGGGGGCAATGAGCAGTTCTTC.